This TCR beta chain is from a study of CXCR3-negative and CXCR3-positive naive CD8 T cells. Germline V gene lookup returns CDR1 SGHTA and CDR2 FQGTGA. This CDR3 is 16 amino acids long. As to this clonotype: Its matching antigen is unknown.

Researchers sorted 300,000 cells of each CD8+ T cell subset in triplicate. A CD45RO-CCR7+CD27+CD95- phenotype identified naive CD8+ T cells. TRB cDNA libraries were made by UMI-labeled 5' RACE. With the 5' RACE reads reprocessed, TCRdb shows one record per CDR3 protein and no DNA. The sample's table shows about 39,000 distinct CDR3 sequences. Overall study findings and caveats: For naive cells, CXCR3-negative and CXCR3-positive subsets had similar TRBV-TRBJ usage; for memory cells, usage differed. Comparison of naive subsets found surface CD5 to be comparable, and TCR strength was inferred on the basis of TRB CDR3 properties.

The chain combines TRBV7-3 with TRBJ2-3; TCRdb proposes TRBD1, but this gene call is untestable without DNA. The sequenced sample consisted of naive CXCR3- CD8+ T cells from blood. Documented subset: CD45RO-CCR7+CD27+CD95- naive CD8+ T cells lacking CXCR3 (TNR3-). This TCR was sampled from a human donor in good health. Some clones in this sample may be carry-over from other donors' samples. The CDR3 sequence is CASSFSTDRVGDTQYF. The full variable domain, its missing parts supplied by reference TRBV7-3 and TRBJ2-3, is GAGVSQTPSNKVTEKGKYVELRCDPISGHTALYWYRQSLGQGPEFLIYFQGTGAADDSGLPNDRFFAVRPEGSVSTLKIQRTERGDSAVYLCASSFSTDRVGDTQYFGPGTRLTVL.